Below, one TCR beta chain is given with its context. Its antigen is unidentified. A much larger clone differs by one base, so this may be a read error. This specimen comes from a study of neurological immune-mediated disorders. Study-wide points: Because no CDR3 amino acid sequences were shared across subjects by expanded clones, private repertoires were suggested in all groups.

5'RACE with 10-nucleotide random UMIs produced the cDNA. TCRdb ran MiXCR on the 5' RACE reads and lists one entry per CDR3 protein. The sample has tens of thousands of distinct CDR3 sequences, about 13% seen once. CDR3 length: 16 residues. V dropped 5 bases and J dropped 3; count of bases not matched to a gene: 9. The V gene's germline CDR1 is LGHDT and CDR2 YNNKEL (reference sequence). Libraries used 2 million unsorted PBMCs kept frozen in RNAlater. The chain carries TRBV3-1 and TRBJ2-5; 10 nucleotides align to TRBD2. Sequencing was performed on PBMCs. The clonotype originates from an older woman with HTLV-1-associated myelopathy (HAM/TSP). CDR3 sequence: CASSSGSGLAEETQYF. For the CDR3, the DNA is TGTGCCAGCAGCAGTGGATCCGGACTAGCGGAAGAGACCCAGTACTTC.